Below, 28 T cell receptor beta chains from the same sample are listed, as sequenced in a study of cytomegalovirus exposure and HLA in healthy donors. The PCR employed 60 Vbeta primers together with 13 Jbeta primers. Profiling relied on immunoSEQ multiplex PCR, and the TCRdb table lists in-frame clones only, not all of them. Found here are 80,000 to 130,000 clones, roughly three quarters of them singletons; the top ten hold 4.1%. The sequenced sample was PBMCs. The receptors were gathered from a female donor in good health and CMV-seropositive.

This clone was observed a single time. The chain is built from TRBV6-6 and TRBJ1-5; TRBD1 is a possible D gene (6 bases). Trimming removed 9 bases from V and 3 bases from J, with 18 bases in between. Germline values: CDR1 MNHNY, CDR2 SVGAGI (reference sequence). CDR3 size: 15 residues. The CDR3: CASNPQGPINQPQHF. Here the CDR3 DNA reads TGTGCCAGTAACCCCCAGGGGCCTATCAATCAGCCCCAGCATTTT.

The chain uses TRBV11-3 and TRBJ2-1; 11 nucleotides agree with TRBD2. The CDR3 has 17 residues. Trimming took 4 bases from V and 7 from J; bases not matched to a gene: 12. Germline CDR1 and CDR2: SGHNT and YENEEA. The CDR3 DNA is TGTGCCAGCAGCTCCGGACCCCCTAGCGGGGGGTTTAATGAGCAGTTCTTC. Amino acid sequence: CASSSGPPSGGFNEQFF. Looking up the rest from reference TRBV11-3 and TRBJ2-1 gives the full variable domain: EAGVVQSPRYKIIEKKQPVAFWCNPISGHNTLYWYLQNLGQGPELLIRYENEEAVDDSQLPKDRFSAERLKGVDSTLKIQPAELGDSAVYLCASSSGPPSGGFNEQFFGPGTRLTVL.

CDR3 bases: TGTGCCAGACGGGTGGGGGGTGATGAAAAACTGTTTTTT. This codes for CARRVGGDEKLFF. The gene calls are TRBV30 and TRBJ1-4, with a weak D call TRBD1 (5 bases). The V and J ends lost 8 bases and 6 bases respectively, with 16 bases between them. Looked up from germline, CDR1 is GTSNPN and CDR2 is SVGIG (reference sequence). This CDR3 is 13 amino acids long.

To note about this clone: One end of the junction fails to match germline, which may point to a read error. This chain links TRBV7-9 with TRBJ1-5, with TRBD1 as a possible D gene (6 bases). The CDR3 has 12 residues. Germline CDR1 reads SEHNR; CDR2 reads FQNEAQ (reference sequence). The CDR3 sequence: CSSSLQGQPQHF. For the CDR3, the DNA is TGTTCCAGCAGCTTACAGGGTCAGCCCCAGCATTTT.

The J gene is TRBJ1-1, the V gene TRBV4-3; TRBD1 matches at 7 bases. The germline V gene has CDR1 LGHNA and CDR2 YSLEER. Trimming at V came to 5 bases and at J to 6 bases, leaving 12 bases not matched to a gene. The CDR3 is made up of 15 amino acids. The CDR3 sequence is CASSSSGTASPEAFF. As DNA, the CDR3 is TGCGCCAGCAGCTCCTCCGGGACAGCCTCGCCTGAAGCTTTCTTT.

V is TRBV27 and J is TRBJ1-5, with 12 bases identical to TRBD1. This CDR3 region has 16 residues. Per germline, CDR1 MNHEY and CDR2 SMNVEV (reference sequence). The V segment lost 5 bases and the J segment 4 bases; nucleotides outside the gene matches: 6. CDR3 DNA sequence: TGTGCCAGCAGTCCCCGGGACAGGGGGCCGAATCAGCCCCAGCATTTT. Translated: CASSPRDRGPNQPQHF.

This clone was observed a single time. This chain joins TRBV5-1 and TRBJ1-1, with a tentative D call TRBD1 (5 bases). The V gene lost 5 bases and the J gene lost 4 bases, with 12 bases spanning the gap. The CDR3 has 13 amino acids. Germline V lookup: CDR1 SGHRS, CDR2 YFSETQ. This chain's CDR3 is CASRARVGTEAFF. CDR3 in DNA: TGCGCCAGCAGGGCCAGGGTGGGCACTGAAGCTTTCTTT.

The rearrangement links TRBV6-1 to TRBJ2-2; TRBD2 is a possible D gene (5 bases). Germline V gene data show CDR1 as MNHNS and CDR2 as SASEGT. The CDR3 has 16 amino acids. The V and J ends lost 3 bases and 6 bases respectively, with 17 bases between them. The CDR3: CASSELDWRFPGELFF. Here the CDR3 DNA reads TGTGCCAGCAGTGAGTTGGACTGGAGGTTCCCCGGGGAGCTGTTTTTT.

The chain combines TRBV11-2 with TRBJ2-2; a possible D gene is TRBD1 (6 bases). The germline gives CDR1 SGHAT, CDR2 FQNNGV. The CDR3 totals 15 residues. Deletions cut 5 bases from V and 8 bases from J, with 18 bases between. The CDR3 is CASSRSRGGAGELFF. In DNA form, the CDR3 reads TGTGCCAGCAGCCGATCCAGGGGTGGCGCGGGGGAGCTGTTTTTT.

This clone was seen a handful of times. This chain joins TRBV6-5 and TRBJ1-1; TRBD1 matches at 9 bases. This CDR3 is built from 14 residues. In germline, CDR1 is MNHEY, CDR2 SVGAGI. Trimming cost V 2 bases and J 4 bases; bases outside gene matches: 2. CDR3 sequence (DNA): TGTGCCAGCAGTTACCGGACAGGGGTCACTGAAGCTTTCTTT. Amino acid sequence: CASSYRTGVTEAFF.

This chain joins TRBV10-2 and TRBJ2-7, with 9 bases aligning to TRBD1. J lost 0 bases, V lost 6 bases, and 3 bases had no gene match. CDR1 is WSHSY and CDR2 is SAAADI in the germline V gene. CDR3 size: 14 residues. CDR3 sequence (DNA): TGCGCCAGCAGGGACAGGGGTGACTCCTACGAGCAGTACTTC. It translates to CASRDRGDSYEQYF.

The rearrangement links TRBV5-1 to TRBJ1-1; D not resolved. Trimming took off 5 bases at V and 7 bases at J, with 12 bases between the two ends. Germline loops: CDR1 SGHRS, CDR2 YFSETQ. This CDR3 is 12 amino acids long. The CDR3 nucleotides read TGCGCCAGCAGTTCGGGTCTCCATGAAGCTTTCTTT. Residues: CASSSGLHEAFF.

This clone has more than one count but fewer than ten. This chain joins TRBV19 and TRBJ1-1, with TRBD1 matching over 9 bases. After removal of 0 bases from V and 11 bases from J, the junction contained 10 bases not matched to a gene. Germline V gives CDR1 LNHDA, CDR2 SQIVND (reference sequence). CDR3 size: 15 residues. The CDR3 sequence is CASSIEGQGVRAAFF. In DNA form, the CDR3 reads TGTGCCAGTAGTATAGAGGGACAGGGAGTCCGGGCGGCTTTCTTT.

There are a few counts of this clone. The chain uses TRBV29-1 and TRBJ1-2; no clear D. The CDR3 has 13 residues. The germline V and J ends were trimmed by 3 bases and 3 bases, with 11 bases remaining between them. Per germline, CDR1 SQVTM and CDR2 ANQGSEA. DNA for the CDR3: TGCAGCGTTGACGGGAGCAAGGACTATGGCTACACCTTC. Its protein product is CSVDGSKDYGYTF.

This clone came up a few times. The gene calls are TRBV18 and TRBJ2-7; 8 bases agree with TRBD2. The CDR3 runs 14 residues. The trim removed 4 bases at V and 6 bases at J, leaving 8 bases unmatched. Germline V gives CDR1 KGHSH, CDR2 LQKENI. In DNA, the CDR3 is TGTGCCAGCTCACACTCGCGGGGGGAGGGCGAGCAGTACTTC. It encodes CASSHSRGEGEQYF.

The V gene is TRBV9, the J gene TRBJ2-2; TRBD2 matches at 7 bases. Germline values: CDR1 SGDLS, CDR2 YYNGEE. J lost 7 bases, V lost 2 bases, and 8 bases had no gene match. This CDR3 has 15 residues. The CDR3 coding sequence is TGTGCCAGCAGCGTGGCGGGGGTTAAGGGCGGGGAGCTGTTTTTT. It codes for CASSVAGVKGGELFF.

The rearrangement joins TRBV29-1 to TRBJ2-7, with 10 positions matching TRBD2. Trimming took 5 bases from V and 5 from J; bases not matched to a gene: 12. Germline V gives CDR1 SQVTM, CDR2 ANQGSEA. There are 15 residues in the CDR3. CDR3 nucleotides: TGCAGCGTTTCCCCCGAGGGGACTAGCGTCCACGAGCAGTACTTC. Translating gives CSVSPEGTSVHEQYF.

The CDR3 loop is CASSQSSRGGETQYF. CDR3 nucleotide sequence: TGCGCCAGCAGCCAGTCGTCTCGGGGTGGCGAGACCCAGTACTTC. This sequence joins TRBV4-1 and TRBJ2-5; weak D call: TRBD2 (5 bases). CDR3 size: 15 residues. Germline assignment: CDR1 MGHRA and CDR2 YSYEKL. The germline V and J ends were trimmed by 3 bases and 5 bases, with 16 bases remaining between them.

V gene TRBV19 combines with J gene TRBJ2-3; TRBD2 matches at 7 bases. The germline gives CDR1 LNHDA, CDR2 SQIVND (reference sequence). The ends lost 7 bases at V and 4 bases at J; junction bases unmatched: 5. This CDR3 has 13 amino acids. The CDR3 region is CASTTTSSDTQYF. The CDR3 bases are TGTGCCAGTACCACGACTAGCTCAGATACGCAGTATTTT.

This chain links TRBV29-1 with TRBJ2-1; 8 bases agree with TRBD1. Germline lookup yields CDR1 SQVTM and CDR2 ANQGSEA. V lost 3 bases to trimming and J lost 3 bases; unmatched junction nucleotides: 4. The CDR3 covers 14 residues. DNA for the CDR3: TGCAGCGTTGATCGGACAGGGATCTACAATGAGCAGTTCTTC. Amino acids: CSVDRTGIYNEQFF.

The J gene is TRBJ1-1, the V gene TRBV2, with a weak D call TRBD1 (6 bases). The V end lost 6 bases, the J end lost 1 base, and 9 bases lay between the germline ends. Per the germline V gene, CDR1 is SNHLY and CDR2 is FYNNEI. This CDR3 spans 13 amino acids. For the CDR3, the DNA is TGTGCCAGCAGGACAGGAAAGAACACTGAAGCTTTCTTT. Amino acid sequence: CASRTGKNTEAFF.

V and J are TRBV15 and TRBJ1-1, with D maybe TRBD1 (5 bases). Trimming pared 3 bases from V and 4 bases from J, leaving 12 bases between. This CDR3 is 14 amino acids long. Germline V gene data show CDR1 as LNHNV and CDR2 as YYDKDF (reference sequence). CDR3 DNA sequence: TGTGCCACCAGCAGCGACAGAATCACCACTGAAGCTTTCTTT. It yields the protein CATSSDRITTEAFF.

The chain joins TRBV30 to TRBJ2-1; D might be TRBD2 (6 bases). Trimming took 2 bases from V and 9 from J, leaving 20 bases between them. The CDR3 consists of 15 residues. Looked up from germline, CDR1 is GTSNPN and CDR2 is SVGIG (reference sequence). The CDR3 bases are TGTGCCTGGAGTAATCCCGCCCTAGCGACTCCTGAGCAGTTCTTC. Protein sequence: CAWSNPALATPEQFF. Full variable domain (outside the CDR3, taken from reference TRBV30 and TRBJ2-1): SQTIHQWPATLVQPVGSPLSLECTVEGTSNPNLYWYRQAAGRGLQLLFYSVGIGQISSEVPQNLSASRPQDRQFILSSKKLLLSDSGFYLCAWSNPALATPEQFFGPGTRLTVL.

The rearrangement joins TRBV7-9 to TRBJ1-5; 8 bases agree with TRBD1. CDR1 and CDR2 (germline): SEHNR, FQNEAQ (reference sequence). The CDR3 spans 14 residues. V was clipped by 4 bases and J by 7 bases; unmatched bases: 6. CDR3 sequence: CASSSDRAEQPQHF. CDR3 bases: TGTGCCAGCAGCTCGGACAGGGCAGAACAGCCCCAGCATTTT. The full variable domain, completed using reference TRBV7-9 and TRBJ1-5, is DTGVSQNPRHKITKRGQNVTFRCDPISEHNRLYWYRQTLGQGPEFLTYFQNEAQLEKSRLLSDRFSAERPKGSFSTLEIQRTEQGDSAMYLCASSSDRAEQPQHFGDGTRLSIL.

The chain links TRBV9 to TRBJ2-5; TRBD2 aligns across 9 bases. CDR1 is SGDLS, CDR2 YYNGEE, per germline. V lost 0 bases, J lost 5 bases, and 11 bases stayed unmatched. The CDR3 spans 17 residues. The CDR3 region has the DNA TGTGCCAGCAGCGTAGACCCTGGCGGGGGGGCAGTTGAGACCCAGTACTTC. Translating gives CASSVDPGGGAVETQYF.

Only one count was recorded for this clone. V usage is TRBV14 and J usage is TRBJ2-1, with D possibly being TRBD1 (6 bases). Trimming cost V 4 bases and J 15 bases, with 19 bases left between them. This CDR3 has 13 amino acids. Germline CDR1 is SGHDN and CDR2 is FVKESK. CDR3 amino acids: CASSPKDSGGWFF. In DNA form, the CDR3 reads TGTGCCAGCAGCCCAAAGGACAGTGGAGGTTGGTTCTTC.

The rearrangement joins TRBV5-1 to TRBJ2-3, with D unclear. V was cut by 0 bases and J by 3 bases, with 8 bases left in between. The CDR3 is 14 residues long. In germline, CDR1 is SGHRS, CDR2 YFSETQ. The CDR3 region has the DNA TGCGCCAGCAGCTTGGGAGACATGACAGATACGCAGTATTTT. Residues: CASSLGDMTDTQYF. The full variable domain, its missing parts supplied by reference TRBV5-1 and TRBJ2-3, is KAGVTQTPRYLIKTRGQQVTLSCSPISGHRSVSWYQQTPGQGLQFLFEYFSETQRNKGNFPGRFSGRQFSNSRSEMNVSTLELGDSALYLCASSLGDMTDTQYFGPGTRLTVL.

The chain has TRBV27 and TRBJ2-7; 7 nucleotides agree with TRBD1. The V gene end was trimmed by 3 bases and the J gene end by 4 bases; junction bases not matched to a gene: 9. CDR1 and CDR2 (germline): MNHEY, SMNVEV (reference sequence). The CDR3 runs to 15 residues. CDR3 region: CASSFLPRGLYEQYF. In DNA, the CDR3 is TGTGCCAGCAGTTTCCTACCTAGGGGGCTGTACGAGCAGTACTTC.